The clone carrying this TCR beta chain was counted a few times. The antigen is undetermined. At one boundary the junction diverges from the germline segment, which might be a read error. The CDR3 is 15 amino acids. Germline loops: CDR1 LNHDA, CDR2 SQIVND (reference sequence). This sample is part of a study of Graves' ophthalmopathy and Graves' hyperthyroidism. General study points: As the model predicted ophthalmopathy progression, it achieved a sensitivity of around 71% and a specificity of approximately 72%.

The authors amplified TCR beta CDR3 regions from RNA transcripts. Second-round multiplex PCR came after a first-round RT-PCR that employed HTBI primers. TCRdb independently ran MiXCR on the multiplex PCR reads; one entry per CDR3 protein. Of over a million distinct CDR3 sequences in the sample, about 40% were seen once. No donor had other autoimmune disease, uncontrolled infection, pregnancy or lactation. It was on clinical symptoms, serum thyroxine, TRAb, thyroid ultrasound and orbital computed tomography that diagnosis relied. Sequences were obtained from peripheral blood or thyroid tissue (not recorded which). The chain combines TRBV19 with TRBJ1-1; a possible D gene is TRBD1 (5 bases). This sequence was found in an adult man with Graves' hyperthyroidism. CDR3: CTSSISSRGNTEAFF. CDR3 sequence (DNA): TGTACCAGTAGTATCTCCTCGAGGGGGAACACTGAAGCTTTCTTT.